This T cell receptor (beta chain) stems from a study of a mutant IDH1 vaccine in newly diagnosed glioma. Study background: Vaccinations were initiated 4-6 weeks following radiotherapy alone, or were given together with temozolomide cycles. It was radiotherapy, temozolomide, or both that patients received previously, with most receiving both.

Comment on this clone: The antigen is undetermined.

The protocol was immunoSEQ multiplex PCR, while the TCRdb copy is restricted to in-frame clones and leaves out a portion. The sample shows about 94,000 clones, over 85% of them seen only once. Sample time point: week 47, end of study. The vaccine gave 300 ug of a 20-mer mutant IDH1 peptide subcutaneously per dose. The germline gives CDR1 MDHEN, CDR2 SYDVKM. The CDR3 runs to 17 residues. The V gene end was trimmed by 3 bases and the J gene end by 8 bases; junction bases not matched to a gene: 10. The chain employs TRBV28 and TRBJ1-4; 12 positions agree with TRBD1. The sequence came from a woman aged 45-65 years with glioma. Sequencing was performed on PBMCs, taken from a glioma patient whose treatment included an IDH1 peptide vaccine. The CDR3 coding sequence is TGTGCCAGCAGTTTGGCGGGACAGGGGGCGGGTGGGGAAAAACTGTTTTTT. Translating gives CASSLAGQGAGGEKLFF.